The 26 T cell receptor beta chains below all came from one sample that was sequenced in a study of post-analysis software for immune sequencing data. General observations from the study: Higher frequency in patients than in controls was seen for several TRBV segments, with TRBV5-6, TRBV5-1 and TRBV20-1 among them.

Unique molecular identifiers were built into the TCR beta cDNA libraries. TCRdb reprocessed the PCR reads via MiXCR and lists one record per CDR3 protein. This table holds approximately 150,000 distinct CDR3 sequences, approximately 28% found once. No antigens are known for them. The sample comprised blood. The source is a girl aged 10 to 17 with multiple sclerosis.

This clonotype was observed a handful of times. The junction shows a germline mismatch at one end, possibly a read error. The V and J genes are TRBV12-3 or TRBV12-4 and TRBJ1-5; D is unresolved. This CDR3 spans 14 amino acids. CDR3 sequence (DNA): TGTGCCAGCACGGCAGCTTATAGCGATCAGCCCCAGCATTTT. The encoded protein is CASTAAYSDQPQHF.

About this clonotype itself: A much bigger clone sits one base away, suggesting this may be a read error. The chain uses TRBV6-2 or TRBV6-3 and TRBJ2-4; 8 bases match TRBD2. Losses at the gene ends were 7 bases for V and 13 bases for J; bases not matched to a gene: 12. Looked up from germline, CDR1 is MNHEY and CDR2 is SVGEGT. The length of the CDR3 is 13 residues. Here the CDR3 reads CASIRSGGHEQYF. In DNA, the CDR3 is TGTGCCAGCATTCGCAGCGGGGGACATGAGCAGTACTTC.

This clonotype was seen a few times. The gene calls are TRBV11-2 and TRBJ2-1, with D perhaps matching TRBD1 (5 bases). Germline V CDR1 and CDR2: SGHAT, FQNNGV. Trimming stripped 1 base from V and 3 bases from J, with 7 bases between. This CDR3 is built from 14 residues. The CDR3 protein is CASSLVDSYNEQFF. The CDR3 DNA is TGTGCCAGCAGCTTAGTTGACAGCTACAATGAGCAGTTCTTC. The full variable domain, its missing parts supplied by reference TRBV11-2 and TRBJ2-1, is EAGVAQSPRYKIIEKRQSVAFWCNPISGHATLYWYQQILGQGPKLLIQFQNNGVVDDSQLPKDRFSAERLKGVDSTLKIQPAKLEDSAVYLCASSLVDSYNEQFFGPGTRLTVL.

The chain employs TRBV6-1 and TRBJ2-5; tentatively, D is TRBD2 (5 bases). V gave up 6 bases and J gave up 5 bases, with 16 bases separating them. The CDR3 contains 14 residues. Per the germline V gene, CDR1 is MNHNS and CDR2 is SASEGT. The CDR3 coding sequence is TGTGCCAGCAGAGTGATTGGGAGTTCGGAGACCCAGTACTTC. It yields the protein CASRVIGSSETQYF.

In its sample, this clonotype was seen many times. The gene calls are TRBV7-2 and TRBJ1-2; weak D call: TRBD1 (5 bases). CDR3 length: 13 amino acids. V was pared by 5 bases and J by 3 bases, with 10 bases between. Germline values: CDR1 SGHTA, CDR2 FQGNSA. CDR3 in amino acids: CASSPQGDYGYTF. As DNA, the CDR3 is TGTGCCAGCAGCCCGCAGGGAGACTATGGCTACACCTTC.

The chain carries TRBV27 and TRBJ1-4; no clear D gene. The CDR3 consists of 18 residues. The germline V gene has CDR1 MNHEY and CDR2 SMNVEV (reference sequence). Trimming pared 2 bases from V and 0 bases from J, leaving 16 bases between. The CDR3 region is CASSLAGPLLATNEKLFF. DNA for the CDR3: TGTGCCAGCAGTTTAGCCGGCCCTCTACTTGCAACTAATGAAAAACTGTTTTTT.

V usage is TRBV5-1 and J usage is TRBJ2-5, with 14 bases fitting TRBD2. Germline V gene data show CDR1 as SGHRS and CDR2 as YFSETQ. V lost 4 bases to trimming and J lost 4 bases; unmatched junction nucleotides: 6. The CDR3 contains 16 residues. The CDR3 region has the DNA TGCGCCAGCAGCGCGGGACTAGCGGGAGTCCCAGAGACCCAGTACTTC. As protein: CASSAGLAGVPETQYF.

This clonotype was recorded at least ten times. V gene TRBV25-1 combines with J gene TRBJ2-7; TRBD1 aligns across 7 bases. From germline, CDR1 is MGHDK and CDR2 SYGVNS. This CDR3 has 13 residues. V lost 3 bases to trimming and J lost 6 bases; unmatched junction nucleotides: 5. The CDR3 DNA is TGTGCCAGCAGTGAGACAGGGCTCGGCGAGCAGTACTTC. Amino acids: CASSETGLGEQYF.

This chain links TRBV2 with TRBJ2-5; 7 bases agree with TRBD2. Germline V gene sequence: CDR1 SNHLY, CDR2 FYNNEI. This CDR3 contains 14 residues. V lost 3 bases, J lost 5 bases, and 6 bases stayed unmatched. CDR3 protein: CASSERQGGETQYF. The CDR3 DNA follows: TGTGCCAGCAGTGAGCGGCAGGGAGGGGAGACCCAGTACTTC.

This clonotype was picked up many times. J is TRBJ2-7 and V is TRBV5-6; 7 positions match TRBD1. Per the germline V gene, CDR1 is SGHDT and CDR2 is YYEEEE. This CDR3 has 15 residues. The V gene end was trimmed by 3 bases and the J gene end by 0 bases; junction bases not matched to a gene: 6. The CDR3 bases are TGTGCCAGCAGCTCTCCGGACAGGAGCTCCTACGAGCAGTACTTC. Protein product: CASSSPDRSSYEQYF.

The chain joins TRBV5-1 to TRBJ1-1, with 7 nucleotides matching TRBD1. Germline V CDR1 and CDR2: SGHRS, YFSETQ. This CDR3 is built from 13 residues. Trimming cost V 4 bases and J 6 bases; bases outside gene matches: 6. For the CDR3, the DNA is TGCGCCAGCAGCAACCTACAGGGGTCTGAAGCTTTCTTT. It codes for CASSNLQGSEAFF.

This clonotype showed up just a few times. J is TRBJ2-2 and V is TRBV4-1; D assignment may be TRBD1 or TRBD2 (5 bases each). Germline V gives CDR1 MGHRA, CDR2 YSYEKL. The CDR3 is 13 residues long. The V gene lost 3 bases and the J gene lost 7 bases, with 9 bases spanning the gap. The CDR3 DNA reads as TGCGCCAGCAGCCAGGGGGTTGGCGGGGAGCTGTTTTTT. Translating it yields CASSQGVGGELFF.

There are a few counts of this clonotype. The chain has TRBV7-2 and TRBJ2-7; perhaps TRBD2 as D (5 bases). The germline V and J ends were trimmed by 3 bases and 2 bases, with 8 bases remaining between them. The CDR3 runs 13 residues. Germline CDR1 reads SGHTA; CDR2 reads FQGNSA. DNA for the CDR3: TGTGCCAGCAGCTTTGGCGGGCCCTACGAGCAGTACTTC. Its translation is CASSFGGPYEQYF.

The chain uses TRBV20-1 and TRBJ2-4; possible D gene TRBD2, 6 bases. Judging by the DNA end, TRBJ2-7 fits better; the J call may be wrong. This CDR3 has 14 residues. Germline CDR1 reads DFQATT; CDR2 reads SNEGSKA (reference sequence). The CDR3 here is CSARDRAGPYEQYF. The CDR3 coding sequence is TGCAGTGCTAGAGACCGAGCGGGCCCCTACGAGCAGTACTTC.

This clonotype was picked up a small number of times. The V and J genes are TRBV6-5 and TRBJ1-2, with TRBD1 identical over 7 bases. CDR1 MNHEY and CDR2 SVGAGI come from the germline V gene. This CDR3 contains 13 residues. With V trimmed by 5 bases and J by 6 bases, 6 bases remained unmatched. DNA for the CDR3: TGTGCCAGCAGTAAACAGGGGAGGGATGGCTACACCTTC. Protein product: CASSKQGRDGYTF.

V is TRBV6-2 or TRBV6-3 and J is TRBJ2-7, with TRBD2 identical over 9 bases. CDR3 length: 17 residues. Germline CDR1 reads MNHEY; CDR2 reads SVGEGT. V lost 6 bases to trimming and J lost 0 bases; unmatched junction nucleotides: 12. The CDR3: CASSRYFSGGSSYEQYF. The CDR3 DNA is TGTGCCAGCAGCCGATACTTCAGCGGGGGGAGCTCCTACGAGCAGTACTTC.

The chain links TRBV5-1 to TRBJ2-5; TRBD2 matches 12 bases. Per the germline V gene, CDR1 is SGHRS and CDR2 is YFSETQ. V gave up 3 bases and J gave up 2 bases; unmatched junction bases: 14. This CDR3 has 19 amino acids. CDR3 bases: TGCGCCAGCAGCTCAATGAACCTGGGGACTAGCGGGCTTCAAGAGACCCAGTACTTC. This encodes CASSSMNLGTSGLQETQYF.

At least ten counts were recorded for this clonotype. Here the CDR3 reads CSVVGISSYEQYF. Here the CDR3 DNA reads TGCAGCGTAGTGGGGATAAGCTCCTACGAGCAGTACTTC. The rearrangement uses TRBV29-1 and TRBJ2-7; D uncertain. V lost 6 bases, J lost 0 bases, and 12 bases lay in between. The CDR3 length is 13 residues. The germline gives CDR1 SQVTM, CDR2 ANQGSEA.

To note about this clonotype: A read error may be the cause here, since a much bigger clone is one base away. The CDR3 is CASTNKWTNYGYTF. CDR3 DNA: TGTGCCAGCACCAACAAGTGGACTAACTATGGCTACACCTTC. The rearrangement uses TRBV12-3 or TRBV12-4 and TRBJ1-2; D uncertain. V shed 7 bases and J shed 0 bases, with 12 bases lying between them. This CDR3 is 14 amino acids long.

The chain combines TRBV2 with TRBJ2-3, with TRBD2 identical over 9 bases. Unmatched junction bases numbered 9, after V lost 7 bases and J lost 7 bases. The V gene's germline CDR1 is SNHLY and CDR2 FYNNEI. The CDR3 has 14 residues. CDR3 sequence (DNA): TGTGCCAGCATCGGAGTAGCGGGAGACTATACGCAGTATTTT. Residues: CASIGVAGDYTQYF.

This clonotype was seen at least ten times. The chain carries TRBV5-1 and TRBJ2-3; 10 nucleotides align to TRBD2. V gave up 3 bases and J gave up 6 bases; unmatched junction bases: 10. This CDR3 is 16 amino acids long. The germline gives CDR1 SGHRS, CDR2 YFSETQ. The CDR3, as DNA: TGCGCCAGCAGCTCGTACCTAGCGGGAGAAACGGATACGCAGTATTTT. Its protein product is CASSSYLAGETDTQYF.

CDR3 residues: CASSLGQINEKLFF. In nucleotides, the CDR3 is TGCGCCAGCAGCTTGGGACAAATTAATGAAAAACTGTTTTTT. V and J are TRBV5-1 and TRBJ1-4; D remains ambiguous. The CDR3 extends over 14 amino acids. V was trimmed by 0 bases and J by 4 bases, leaving 7 bases between them. The germline CDR1 and CDR2 sequences are SGHRS and YFSETQ.

About this clonotype: A much more abundant neighbour one base away suggests this may be a read error. The gene calls are TRBV6-1 and TRBJ2-5; TRBD2 aligns across 7 bases. The CDR3 runs 13 residues. The germline V gene has CDR1 MNHNS and CDR2 SASEGT. The CDR3 protein is CANSVGVAGTQYF. The CDR3 coding sequence is TGTGCCAACAGTGTTGGGGTAGCGGGTACCCAGTACTTC.

This clonotype was counted at least ten times. This chain links TRBV27 with TRBJ2-5; 7 bases agree with TRBD1. The CDR3 loop spans 12 amino acids. The germline CDR1 and CDR2 sequences are MNHEY and SMNVEV (reference sequence). The ends lost 8 bases at V and 2 bases at J; junction bases unmatched: 2. The CDR3 nucleotides are TGTGCCAGCTGGGACAGACAAGAGACCCAGTACTTC. Its translation is CASWDRQETQYF.

The table lists this clonotype with many counts. V is TRBV5-1 and J is TRBJ2-6, with 8 nucleotides matching TRBD1. V was clipped by 4 bases and J by 2 bases; unmatched bases: 26. The length of the CDR3 is 23 residues. Per germline, CDR1 SGHRS and CDR2 YFSETQ. In DNA, the CDR3 is TGCGCCAGCAGCCGCTTCAGGCATACAGGGGGTCCCGTAACCGGAGCTGGGGCCAACGTCCTGACTTTC. This sequence encodes CASSRFRHTGGPVTGAGANVLTF. Full variable domain (remainder filled in from reference TRBV5-1 and TRBJ2-6): KAGVTQTPRYLIKTRGQQVTLSCSPISGHRSVSWYQQTPGQGLQFLFEYFSETQRNKGNFPGRFSGRQFSNSRSEMNVSTLELGDSALYLCASSRFRHTGGPVTGAGANVLTFGAGSRLTVL.

This chain links TRBV5-1 with TRBJ1-2; a possible D gene is TRBD1 (6 bases). V was pared by 4 bases and J by 6 bases, with 22 bases between. Germline V gene sequence: CDR1 SGHRS, CDR2 YFSETQ. The CDR3 has 16 amino acids. In DNA, the CDR3 is TGCGCCAGCAGCCCCTCGTGGTTACATCAGGGGCATGGCTACACCTTC. This gives the protein CASSPSWLHQGHGYTF.